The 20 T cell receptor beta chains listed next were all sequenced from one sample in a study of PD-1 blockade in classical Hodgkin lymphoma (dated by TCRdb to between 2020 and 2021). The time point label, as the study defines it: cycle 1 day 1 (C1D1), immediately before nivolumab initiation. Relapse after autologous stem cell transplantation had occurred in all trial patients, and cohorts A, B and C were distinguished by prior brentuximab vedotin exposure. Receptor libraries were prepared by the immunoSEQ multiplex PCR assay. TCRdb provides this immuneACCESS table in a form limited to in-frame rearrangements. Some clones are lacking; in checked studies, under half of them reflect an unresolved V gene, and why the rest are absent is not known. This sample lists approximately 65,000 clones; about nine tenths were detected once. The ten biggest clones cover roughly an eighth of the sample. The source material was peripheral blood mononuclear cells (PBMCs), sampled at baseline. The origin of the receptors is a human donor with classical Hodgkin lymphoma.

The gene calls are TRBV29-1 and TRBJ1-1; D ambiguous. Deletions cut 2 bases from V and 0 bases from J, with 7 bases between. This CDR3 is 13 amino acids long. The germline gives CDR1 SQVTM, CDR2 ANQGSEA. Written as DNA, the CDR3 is TGCAGCGTTGAACGCCTGCTGAACACTGAAGCTTTCTTT. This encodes CSVERLLNTEAFF.

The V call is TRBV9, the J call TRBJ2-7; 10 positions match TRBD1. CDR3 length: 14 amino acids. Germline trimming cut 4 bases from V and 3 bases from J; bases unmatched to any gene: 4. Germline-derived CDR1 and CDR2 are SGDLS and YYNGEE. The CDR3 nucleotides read TGTGCCAGCAGCCTCCGGGACAGGGGCTACGAGCAGTACTTC. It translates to CASSLRDRGYEQYF.

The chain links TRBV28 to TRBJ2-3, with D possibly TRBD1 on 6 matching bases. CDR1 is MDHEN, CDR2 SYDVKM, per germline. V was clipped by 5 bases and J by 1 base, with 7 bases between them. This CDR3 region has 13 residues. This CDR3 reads CASSAGGTDTQYF. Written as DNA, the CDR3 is TGTGCCAGCAGTGCAGGGGGCACAGATACGCAGTATTTT.

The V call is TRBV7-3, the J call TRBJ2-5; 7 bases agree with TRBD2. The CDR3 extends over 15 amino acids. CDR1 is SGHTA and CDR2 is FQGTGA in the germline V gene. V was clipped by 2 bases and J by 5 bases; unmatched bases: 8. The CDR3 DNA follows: TGTGCCAGCAGCTTACTGGGCGGGGGTCAGGAGACCCAGTACTTC. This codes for CASSLLGGGQETQYF.

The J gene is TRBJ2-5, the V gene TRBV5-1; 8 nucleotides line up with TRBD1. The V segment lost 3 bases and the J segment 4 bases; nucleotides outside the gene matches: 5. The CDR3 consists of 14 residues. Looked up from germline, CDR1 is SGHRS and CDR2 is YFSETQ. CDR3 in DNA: TGCGCCAGCAGCTCGACAGGGGCGGGAGAGACCCAGTACTTC. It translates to CASSSTGAGETQYF.

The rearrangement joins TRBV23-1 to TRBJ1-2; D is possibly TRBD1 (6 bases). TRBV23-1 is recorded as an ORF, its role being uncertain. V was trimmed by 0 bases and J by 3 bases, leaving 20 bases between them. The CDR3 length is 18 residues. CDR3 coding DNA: TGCGCCAGCAGTCAATCCCAAATCGGGGGCCGCCTGGACTATGGCTACACCTTC. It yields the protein CASSQSQIGGRLDYGYTF.

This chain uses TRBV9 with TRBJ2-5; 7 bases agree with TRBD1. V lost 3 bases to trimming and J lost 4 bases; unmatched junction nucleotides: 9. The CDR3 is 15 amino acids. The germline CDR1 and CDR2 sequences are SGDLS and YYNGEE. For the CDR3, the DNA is TGTGCCAGCAGCGAAAAGGGGGCAGAAGTAGAGACCCAGTACTTC. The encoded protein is CASSEKGAEVETQYF.

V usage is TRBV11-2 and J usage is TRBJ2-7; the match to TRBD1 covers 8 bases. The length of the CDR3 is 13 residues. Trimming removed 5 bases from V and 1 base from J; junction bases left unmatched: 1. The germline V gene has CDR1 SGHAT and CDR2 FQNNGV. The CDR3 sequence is CASSQGASYEQYF. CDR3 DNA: TGTGCCAGCAGCCAGGGGGCGTCCTACGAGCAGTACTTC.

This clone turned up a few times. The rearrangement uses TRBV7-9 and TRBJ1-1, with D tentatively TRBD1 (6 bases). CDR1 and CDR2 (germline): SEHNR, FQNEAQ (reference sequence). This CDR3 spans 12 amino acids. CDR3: CATTGMNTEAFF. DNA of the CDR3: TGTGCAACGACAGGAATGAACACTGAAGCTTTCTTT.

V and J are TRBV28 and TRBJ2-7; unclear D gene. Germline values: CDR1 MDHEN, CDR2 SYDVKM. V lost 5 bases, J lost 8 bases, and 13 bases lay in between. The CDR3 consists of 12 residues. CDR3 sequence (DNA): TGTGCCAGCAGTCCCGCCCTCCTACAGCAGTACTTC. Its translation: CASSPALLQQYF.

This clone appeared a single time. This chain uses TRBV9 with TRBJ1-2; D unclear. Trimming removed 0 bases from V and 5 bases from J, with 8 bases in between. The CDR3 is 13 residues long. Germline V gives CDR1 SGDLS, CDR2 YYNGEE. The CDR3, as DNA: TGTGCCAGCAGCGTAGCCCAGAGGTATGGCTACACCTTC. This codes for CASSVAQRYGYTF.

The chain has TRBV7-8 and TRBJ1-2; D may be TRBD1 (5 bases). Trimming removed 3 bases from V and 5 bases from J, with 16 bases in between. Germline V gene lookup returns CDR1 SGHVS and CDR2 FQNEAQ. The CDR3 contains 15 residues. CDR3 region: CASSFGRTEGYGYTF. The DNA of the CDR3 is TGTGCCAGCAGCTTCGGAAGGACGGAGGGGTATGGCTACACCTTC.

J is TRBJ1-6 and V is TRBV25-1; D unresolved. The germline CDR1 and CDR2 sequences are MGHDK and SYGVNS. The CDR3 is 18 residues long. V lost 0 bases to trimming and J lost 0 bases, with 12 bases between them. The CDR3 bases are TGTGCCAGCAGTGAATATCCCCCTGACGGCTCCTATAATTCACCCCTCCACTTT. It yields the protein CASSEYPPDGSYNSPLHF.

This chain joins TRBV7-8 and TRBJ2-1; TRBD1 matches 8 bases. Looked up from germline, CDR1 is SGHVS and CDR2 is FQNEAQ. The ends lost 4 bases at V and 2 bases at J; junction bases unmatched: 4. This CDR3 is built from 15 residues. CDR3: CASSWDRFPYNEQFF. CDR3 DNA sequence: TGTGCCAGCAGCTGGGACAGGTTCCCCTACAATGAGCAGTTCTTC.

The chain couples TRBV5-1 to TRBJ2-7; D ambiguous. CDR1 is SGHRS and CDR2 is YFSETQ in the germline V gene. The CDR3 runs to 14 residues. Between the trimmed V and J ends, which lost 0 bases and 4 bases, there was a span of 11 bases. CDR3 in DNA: TGCGCCAGCAGCTTGGCGGGCAATGATTACGAGCAGTACTTC. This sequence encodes CASSLAGNDYEQYF.

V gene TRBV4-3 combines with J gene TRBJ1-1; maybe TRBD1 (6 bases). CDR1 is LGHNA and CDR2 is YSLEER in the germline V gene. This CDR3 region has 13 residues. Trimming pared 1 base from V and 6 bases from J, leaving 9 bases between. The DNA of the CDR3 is TGCGCCAGCAGCCAAGGGGGGCGGCCTGAAGCTTTCTTT. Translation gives CASSQGGRPEAFF.

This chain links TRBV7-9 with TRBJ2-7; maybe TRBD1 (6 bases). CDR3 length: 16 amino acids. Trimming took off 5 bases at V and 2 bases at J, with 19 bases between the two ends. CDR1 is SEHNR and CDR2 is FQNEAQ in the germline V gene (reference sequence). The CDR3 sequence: CASSPELGAFPYEQYF. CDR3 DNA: TGTGCCAGCAGCCCCGAGCTGGGGGCCTTTCCCTACGAGCAGTACTTC.

The CDR3, as DNA: TGTGCCAGCAGTGCGGGGGGCAATCAGCCCCAGCATTTT. It yields the protein CASSAGGNQPQHF. The chain joins TRBV25-1 to TRBJ1-5; the D gene is possibly TRBD1 (5 bases). V lost 4 bases, J lost 2 bases, and 6 bases lay in between. From germline, CDR1 is MGHDK and CDR2 SYGVNS. This CDR3 spans 13 amino acids.

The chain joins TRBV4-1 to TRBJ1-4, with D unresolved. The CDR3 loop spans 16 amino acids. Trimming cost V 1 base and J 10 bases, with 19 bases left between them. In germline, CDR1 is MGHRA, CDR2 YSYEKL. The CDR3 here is CASSQGPHPGVGKLFF. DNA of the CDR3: TGCGCCAGCAGCCAAGGCCCCCACCCAGGAGTTGGAAAACTGTTTTTT.

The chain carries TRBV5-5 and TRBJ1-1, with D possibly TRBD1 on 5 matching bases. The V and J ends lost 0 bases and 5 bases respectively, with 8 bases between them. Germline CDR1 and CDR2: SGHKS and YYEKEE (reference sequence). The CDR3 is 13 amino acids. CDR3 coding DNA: TGTGCCAGCAGCTTGGGACAGTCGACTGAAGCTTTCTTT. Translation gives CASSLGQSTEAFF.